A selection of T cell receptor beta chains follows, all from one sample in a study of blood T cell repertoires in COVID-19. Measured with immunoSEQ multiplex PCR; TCRdb has only the in-frame clones, and not every one. The sample contains 300,000 to 450,000 clones, about 88% of which appear only once. Sequencing used PBMCs or T cells enriched from blood (not recorded which). These receptors originate from a woman in her twenties or thirties who had recovered from COVID-19. Both conserved end residues are trimmed from each CDR3.

>14|TRBV25-1
ASSEAVKEANEKLF
>11|TRBV29-1
SVRGQKNTEAF
>11|TRBV10-3
AISFNRGYEQY
>14|TRBV28
ASSASGGPLGHEQY
>13|TRBV19
ASSPNRGRITEAF
>13|TRBV5-8
ASSLIQYSNQPQH
>12|TRBV28
ASTGRVGTDTQY
>13|TRBV5-1
ASSSGLADGNEQF
>13|TRBV2
ATGNSGGAYNEQF
>14|TRBV19
ASSISGGAGADTQY
>15|TRBV3-1/TRBV3-2
ASSTPPRHSSSYEQY
>11|TRBV5-1
ASSRDDRGWAF
>16|TRBV11-2
ASSTEVGTRRSNYGYT
>12|TRBV5-1
ASRSSTRVGEQF
>11|TRBV11-2
ASTPQQTSPLH
>14|TRBV4-1
ASSLLLAGGRNEQF
>13|TRBV19
ASTSDGQGDYGYT
>11|TRBV19
ASSIPDRVGYT
>13|TRBV10-3
AISSPYREMSGYT
>14|TRBV9
ASSGLEGTGTGELF
>13|TRBV6-5
ASAPPGGAWETQY
>14|TRBV27
ASSLSSGEIYNEQF
>14|TRBV19
ASSLGTGPSGNTIY
>11|TRBV6-1
ASSETLNQPQH
>13|TRBV11-2
ASRYRDTWKSGYT
>14|TRBV9
ASSASKGGPNTEAF
>13|TRBV30
ASYRADRGGEKLF
>13|TRBV5-1
ASSFSGPPTGELF
>13|TRBV29-1
SVAEEVTGNQPQH
>11|TRBV2
ASRKDREAEAF
>14|TRBV2
ASSERRGGVYNEQF